A single sample gave rise to the 22 T cell receptor beta chains below, sequenced in a study of response to subunit inactivated influenza vaccine. Each CDR3 protein gets one entry after TCRdb re-called the RT-PCR reads with MiXCR. The top ten hold around 10% of the sample, which has more than 450,000 distinct CDR3 sequences, about 11% seen once. The data were also submitted as part of a second study, on T cells expressing NK-cell markers. As reported in that work: UMIs were included in TCR beta cDNA generated by 5'RACE template switching.

The source was PBMCs from blood, collected on the day of vaccination. Source of these receptors: a man over 45 who received an inactivated influenza vaccine.

In its sample, this clonotype was seen a few times. The chain is built from TRBV5-1 and TRBJ2-5; TRBD1 is a possible D gene (5 bases). Trimming took off 0 bases at V and 4 bases at J, with 16 bases between the two ends. In germline, CDR1 is SGHRS, CDR2 YFSETQ. CDR3 length equals 16 residues. CDR3: CASSLAIGARTETQYF. CDR3 DNA: TGCGCCAGCAGCTTGGCCATTGGGGCGCGGACAGAGACCCAGTACTTC.

This clonotype was recorded at least ten times. The gene calls are TRBV7-2 and TRBJ1-5, with TRBD1 as a possible D gene (5 bases). Trimming shortened V by 4 bases and J by 1 base, and 8 bases separated the two germline ends. CDR1 SGHTA and CDR2 FQGNSA come from the germline V gene. This CDR3 has 14 amino acids. CDR3 DNA: TGTGCCAGCAGCTCGGGGGTGAGCAATCAGCCCCAGCATTTT. This encodes CASSSGVSNQPQHF.

In its sample, this clonotype was seen a few times. This rearrangement joins TRBV12-3 or TRBV12-4 to TRBJ2-7; TRBD2 matches 10 bases. V was pared by 4 bases and J by 7 bases, with 10 bases of the junction left unmatched. The CDR3 is 15 amino acids. CDR3 in amino acids: CASSSSAGGPSEQYF. For the CDR3, the DNA is TGTGCCAGCAGTTCCTCAGCGGGGGGGCCTAGTGAGCAGTACTTC.

V usage is TRBV10-3 and J usage is TRBJ2-3; D is unclear. The CDR3 loop spans 13 amino acids. The ends were cut back, 6 bases at V and 13 bases at J, with 20 bases in the middle. Germline values: CDR1 ENHRY, CDR2 SYGVKD. As DNA, the CDR3 is TGTGCCATCAGCGAAACCGGCCAGACGAAGGAGTATTTT. Residues: CAISETGQTKEYF.

This clonotype appeared a few times. The gene calls are TRBV7-9 and TRBJ2-5; D is unresolved. Trimming shortened V by 8 bases and J by 2 bases, and 15 bases separated the two germline ends. Germline assignment: CDR1 SEHNR and CDR2 FQNEAQ (reference sequence). The CDR3 has 14 residues. Here the CDR3 reads CASSPPQRQETQYF. CDR3 nucleotide sequence: TGTGCCAGCTCCCCCCCCCAGCGACAAGAGACCCAGTACTTC.

This chain joins TRBV29-1 and TRBJ2-7, with 10 bases matching TRBD2. J gave up 2 bases and V 0 bases, and 7 bases lay outside the gene matches. CDR1 and CDR2 from the germline V gene are SQVTM and ANQGSEA. The CDR3 loop spans 16 amino acids. The CDR3, as DNA: TGCAGCGTTGAAGAACCGGGGCTAGCGGGAGCCTACGAGCAGTACTTC. Encoded protein: CSVEEPGLAGAYEQYF.

J is TRBJ2-5 and V is TRBV5-1; 8 nucleotides agree with TRBD2. CDR3 size: 16 residues. V lost 4 bases and J lost 1; bases outside the gene matches: 9. CDR1 SGHRS and CDR2 YFSETQ come from the germline V gene. CDR3: CASSQPREGLQETQYF. For the CDR3, the DNA is TGCGCCAGCAGCCAGCCCCGGGAGGGACTCCAAGAGACCCAGTACTTC.

This chain links TRBV6-2 or TRBV6-3 with TRBJ2-5; D might be TRBD1 or TRBD2, each matching 5 bases. CDR1 and CDR2 from the germline V gene are MNHEY and SVGEGT. V was cut by 6 bases and J by 5 bases, with 13 bases left in between. This CDR3 has 13 amino acids. The CDR3 region has the DNA TGTGCCAGCAGCGGGACCAGGGTGGAGACCCAGTACTTC. Amino acid sequence: CASSGTRVETQYF.

The J gene is TRBJ2-7, the V gene TRBV11-2; a weak D match, TRBD2 (5 bases). CDR1 and CDR2 (germline): SGHAT, FQNNGV. Between the trimmed V and J ends, which lost 2 bases and 7 bases, there was a span of 15 bases. The CDR3 totals 14 residues. The CDR3 sequence: CASSLTSPPGEQYF. The CDR3 DNA is TGTGCCAGCAGCTTAACTAGTCCTCCTGGGGAGCAGTACTTC.

The rearrangement joins TRBV12-3 or TRBV12-4 to TRBJ2-3; D possibly corresponds to TRBD1 (5 bases). This CDR3 spans 14 amino acids. The V end was cut by 2 bases, the J end by 1 base, with 7 bases between. The CDR3 spells CASSLQQGTDTQYF. The CDR3 region has the DNA TGTGCCAGCAGTTTACAACAGGGCACAGATACGCAGTATTTT.

V gene TRBV27 combines with J gene TRBJ2-2; 8 bases align to TRBD1. V gave up 2 bases and J gave up 0 bases; unmatched junction bases: 14. The CDR3 contains 20 residues. Germline lookup yields CDR1 MNHEY and CDR2 SMNVEV (reference sequence). The CDR3 DNA reads as TGTGCCAGCAGTTTACTGAGGTCAGGGGGCCTAGTCGCGAACACCGGGGAGCTGTTTTTT. Translated, it gives CASSLLRSGGLVANTGELFF.

This chain uses TRBV7-8 with TRBJ2-1, with 13 bases lining up with TRBD2. The CDR3 loop spans 17 amino acids. Germline CDR1 and CDR2: SGHVS and FQNEAQ. The ends lost 2 bases at V and 5 bases at J; junction bases unmatched: 6. The CDR3 region is CASSLIGTSGNHNEQFF. The CDR3 DNA reads TGTGCCAGCAGCTTAATTGGGACTAGCGGGAACCACAATGAGCAGTTCTTC.

This clonotype was seen a few times. The V and J genes are TRBV13 and TRBJ2-1, with TRBD2 identical over 11 bases. The length of the CDR3 is 15 residues. The germline V gene has CDR1 PRHDT and CDR2 FYEKMQ (reference sequence). V lost 2 bases to trimming and J lost 7 bases; unmatched junction nucleotides: 4. CDR3 loop: CASSLLGTSGNEQFF. The CDR3 nucleotides are TGTGCCAGCAGCTTACTCGGGACTAGCGGAAATGAGCAGTTCTTC.

This clonotype was counted only a few times. The V and J genes are TRBV18 and TRBJ2-1; D might be TRBD1 (6 bases). V dropped 5 bases and J dropped 1 base, with 12 bases sitting between them. Per the germline V gene, CDR1 is KGHSH and CDR2 is LQKENI. CDR3 length equals 15 residues. CDR3 region: CASSGKQGSYNEQFF. DNA for the CDR3: TGTGCCAGCTCAGGAAAACAGGGATCCTACAATGAGCAGTTCTTC.

The sample holds a few counts of this clonotype. This rearrangement joins TRBV5-1 to TRBJ2-1, with D unresolved. The CDR3 is 16 residues long. Trimming pared 4 bases from V and 0 bases from J, leaving 14 bases between. CDR1 is SGHRS, CDR2 YFSETQ, per germline. CDR3 amino acids: CASSPHWGSSYNEQFF. The DNA for the CDR3 is TGCGCCAGCAGCCCCCACTGGGGAAGCTCCTACAATGAGCAGTTCTTC.

The chain uses TRBV5-8 and TRBJ2-1; D tentatively fits TRBD1 or TRBD2 (7 bases each). This CDR3 contains 15 residues. Germline-derived CDR1 and CDR2 are SGHTS and YDEGEE. V gave up 2 bases and J gave up 7 bases, with 16 bases separating them. The CDR3 is CASSLEGAGGNEQFF. The CDR3 nucleotides read TGTGCCAGCAGCTTAGAGGGGGCCGGGGGGAATGAGCAGTTCTTC.

This clonotype was seen a few times. The V and J genes are TRBV9 and TRBJ2-3, with 7 bases fitting TRBD2. The germline gives CDR1 SGDLS, CDR2 YYNGEE. This CDR3 contains 16 residues. The junction had 10 bases not matched to a gene; V was cut back by 1 base and J by 5 bases. The CDR3 is CASSVRSGTTGDTQYF. In nucleotides, the CDR3 is TGTGCCAGCAGCGTAAGGAGCGGGACGACCGGAGATACGCAGTATTTT.

In this sample, this clonotype turned up a few times. The gene calls are TRBV6-1 and TRBJ2-3; the match to TRBD1 covers 11 bases. The J segment lost 3 bases and the V segment lost 5 bases, leaving 4 bases of the junction unmatched. From germline, CDR1 is MNHNS and CDR2 SASEGT. The CDR3 extends over 15 amino acids. Here the CDR3 DNA reads TGTGCCAGCAGTCCCCGGGACAGGGGGACAGATACGCAGTATTTT. Residues: CASSPRDRGTDTQYF.

The chain links TRBV28 to TRBJ1-1; D ambiguous. This CDR3 has 14 amino acids. Trimming cost V 11 bases and J 0 bases, with 16 bases left between them. Per germline, CDR1 MDHEN and CDR2 SYDVKM. CDR3 amino acids: CACAAWSLNTEAFF. Written as DNA, the CDR3 is TGTGCCTGCGCTGCCTGGTCATTGAACACTGAAGCTTTCTTT.

This clonotype was seen ten or more times. The chain is built from TRBV12-3 or TRBV12-4 and TRBJ2-5; 12 bases agree with TRBD1. The CDR3 loop spans 16 amino acids. The junction had 6 bases not matched to a gene; V was cut back by 2 bases and J by 5 bases. The CDR3 region is CASSLWDRGPSETQYF. The CDR3 bases are TGTGCCAGCAGTTTATGGGACAGGGGGCCCAGTGAGACCCAGTACTTC.

This clonotype was seen at least ten times. The chain carries TRBV24-1 and TRBJ2-1; 8 nucleotides line up with TRBD1. The length of the CDR3 is 17 residues. CDR1 and CDR2 from the germline V gene are KGHDR and SFDVKD. V lost 3 bases and J lost 7; bases outside the gene matches: 13. CDR3 nucleotides: TGTGCCACCAGTGATAGGACAGGGAAGCCCGGTGGGAATGAGCAGTTCTTC. It codes for CATSDRTGKPGGNEQFF.

This rearrangement joins TRBV7-2 to TRBJ1-2; 8 positions match TRBD1. Germline lookup yields CDR1 SGHTA and CDR2 FQGNSA. The CDR3 runs to 14 residues. The J segment lost 6 bases and the V segment lost 4 bases, leaving 7 bases of the junction unmatched. The CDR3 reads CASSSTDRGDGYTF. CDR3 DNA: TGTGCCAGCAGCTCCACCGACAGGGGTGATGGCTACACCTTC.